Listed here are 30 T cell receptor beta chains from one sample, sequenced in a study of blood T cell repertoires in COVID-19. Profiling relied on immunoSEQ multiplex PCR, and the TCRdb table lists in-frame clones only, not all of them. The profile shows roughly 30,000 clones, around 72% of them singletons. Sequencing was carried out using peripheral blood. Source of these receptors: a boy aged 2-15 years with active or convalescent COVID-19.

V gene TRBV28 combines with J gene TRBJ1-2; D may be TRBD1 (5 bases). The CDR3 runs 12 residues. Trimming removed 8 bases from V and 4 bases from J, with 11 bases in between. Germline lookup yields CDR1 MDHEN and CDR2 SYDVKM. CDR3 nucleotides: TGTGCCAGCGCCAGGGCCTCCTATGGCTACACCTTC. It encodes CASARASYGYTF.

This clone has just a few counts. The J gene is TRBJ2-1, the V gene TRBV6-5; possible D gene TRBD2, 5 bases. The CDR3 is made up of 12 amino acids. V was clipped by 3 bases and J by 12 bases, with 12 bases between them. Germline CDR1 MNHEY, CDR2 SVGAGI. CDR3 sequence (DNA): TGTGCCAGCAGTTATCGGGTCGAGGGGCAGTTCTTC. It is translated as CASSYRVEGQFF.

The chain is built from TRBV3-1 (or the pseudogene TRBV3-2) and TRBJ1-6; no definite D call. The CDR3 consists of 15 residues. Trimming stripped 5 bases from V and 4 bases from J, with 12 bases between. Per the germline V gene, CDR1 is LGHDT and CDR2 is YNNKEL (reference sequence). The CDR3 DNA reads as TGTGCCAGCAGCGAAAGTCCGGGTTATAATTCACCCCTCCACTTT. This gives the protein CASSESPGYNSPLHF.

This clone was counted only a few times. CDR3 sequence (DNA): TGTGCCAGCAGTTACGTACACGACGGGGTAGGCGAGCAGTACTTC. It translates to CASSYVHDGVGEQYF. The chain combines TRBV6-6 with TRBJ2-7; maybe TRBD2 (5 bases). V was trimmed by 2 bases and J by 6 bases, leaving 17 bases between them. The CDR3 length is 15 residues. Germline values: CDR1 MNHNY, CDR2 SVGAGI (reference sequence).

The chain combines TRBV5-6 with TRBJ2-3, with TRBD1 matching 10 bases. The CDR3 covers 16 residues. Trimming at V came to 5 bases and at J to 3 bases, leaving 9 bases not matched to a gene. Germline CDR1 SGHDT, CDR2 YYEEEE. The CDR3 region has the DNA TGTGCCAGCAGTACAGACAGGGGGCCGAGAACAGATACGCAGTATTTT. Protein: CASSTDRGPRTDTQYF.

This chain links TRBV5-1 with TRBJ2-1; a weak D match, TRBD1 (6 bases). The germline V gene encodes CDR1 SGHRS and CDR2 YFSETQ. Trimming took 0 bases from V and 0 from J, leaving 13 bases between them. The CDR3 runs to 17 residues. Here the CDR3 reads CASSLDLQGSSYNEQFF. CDR3 coding DNA: TGCGCCAGCAGCTTGGACCTGCAGGGGTCCTCCTACAATGAGCAGTTCTTC.

The chain combines TRBV15 with TRBJ1-2; 8 bases match TRBD1. From germline, CDR1 is LNHNV and CDR2 YYDKDF (reference sequence). The CDR3 totals 16 residues. J was trimmed by 0 bases and V by 4 bases; bases with no gene match: 7. This CDR3 is CATSMDRADSNYGYTF. CDR3 DNA: TGTGCCACCAGCATGGACAGGGCTGACTCTAACTATGGCTACACCTTC.

As regards this clone: Other DNA sequences of this sample code for an identical CDR3. The chain joins TRBV6-4 to TRBJ2-1; D is undetermined. The V end lost 0 bases, the J end lost 4 bases, and 4 bases lay between the germline ends. Germline-derived CDR1 and CDR2 are MRHNA and SNTAGT. The CDR3 runs to 13 residues. In nucleotides, the CDR3 is TGTGCCAGCAGTGACTCCCCATACAATGAGCAGTTCTTC. This sequence encodes CASSDSPYNEQFF.

The DNA of the CDR3 is TGTGCCATCAGTACACAGAGATATGGCTACACCTTC. Translated, it gives CAISTQRYGYTF. The rearrangement uses TRBV10-3 and TRBJ1-2; D ambiguous. Germline CDR1 ENHRY, CDR2 SYGVKD. Trimming stripped 5 bases from V and 5 bases from J, with 9 bases between. The CDR3 has 12 amino acids.

This sequence joins TRBV10-2 and TRBJ1-5, with 8 bases lining up with TRBD1. This CDR3 contains 14 residues. Germline V gives CDR1 WSHSY, CDR2 SAAADI. With 6 bases clipped from V and 2 bases from J, the junction kept 3 bases outside the gene matches. The CDR3 sequence is CASRDRAGNQPQHF. For the CDR3, the DNA is TGCGCCAGCAGGGACAGGGCAGGCAATCAGCCCCAGCATTTT.

This clone occurred a few times. This rearrangement joins TRBV14 to TRBJ2-1; D unresolved. V lost 4 bases, J lost 0 bases, and 13 bases lay in between. CDR3 length equals 16 residues. Germline-derived CDR1 and CDR2 are SGHDN and FVKESK. CDR3 bases: TGTGCCAGCAGCCCCTTCTTTGAGAGCTCCTACAATGAGCAGTTCTTC. As protein: CASSPFFESSYNEQFF.

The gene calls are TRBV18 and TRBJ2-1, with D perhaps TRBD1 (6 bases). Looked up from germline, CDR1 is KGHSH and CDR2 is LQKENI. V gave up 3 bases and J gave up 2 bases, with 11 bases separating them. CDR3 length: 15 residues. In nucleotides, the CDR3 is TGTGCCAGCTCACCGGGACAAACAACCTACAATGAGCAGTTCTTC. Its translation: CASSPGQTTYNEQFF.

V usage is TRBV9 and J usage is TRBJ2-7, with D hard to call. The CDR3 is made up of 10 amino acids. The germline gives CDR1 SGDLS, CDR2 YYNGEE. The V end lost 2 bases, the J end lost 7 bases, and 4 bases lay between the germline ends. In DNA, the CDR3 is TGTGCCAGCAGCGTCTTTGAGCAGTACGTC. This encodes CASSVFEQYV.

This chain links TRBV3-1 (or the pseudogene TRBV3-2) with TRBJ1-2, with 7 bases aligning to TRBD1. CDR3 length: 15 amino acids. CDR1 LGHDT and CDR2 YNNKEL come from the germline V gene (reference sequence). The V gene end was trimmed by 7 bases and the J gene end by 8 bases; junction bases not matched to a gene: 16. For the CDR3, the DNA is TGTGCCAGCACCGAGGGGGCGGCCCGAGGTAACGGCTACACCTTC. Protein: CASTEGAARGNGYTF.

The chain is built from TRBV4-3 and TRBJ2-1, with a tentative D call TRBD2 (5 bases). CDR3 size: 12 residues. Trimming took off 1 base at V and 9 bases at J, with 7 bases between the two ends. The germline V gene encodes CDR1 LGHNA and CDR2 YSLEER. DNA of the CDR3: TGCGCCAGCAGCCAAGTGAGCGGTGAGCAGTTCTTC. Its translation: CASSQVSGEQFF.

The chain carries TRBV30 and TRBJ2-6; 9 bases align to TRBD1. Germline CDR1 and CDR2: GTSNPN and SVGIG (reference sequence). CDR3 length equals 17 residues. The V gene end was trimmed by 4 bases and the J gene end by 2 bases; junction bases not matched to a gene: 9. CDR3 loop: CAWKRDRARTGANVLTF. The CDR3 nucleotides are TGTGCCTGGAAACGGGACAGGGCTAGAACTGGGGCCAACGTCCTGACTTTC.

The V call is TRBV5-5, the J call TRBJ2-7, with 8 bases matching TRBD1. Germline trimming cut 5 bases from V and 2 bases from J; bases unmatched to any gene: 3. CDR3 size: 13 residues. Germline lookup yields CDR1 SGHKS and CDR2 YYEKEE (reference sequence). Here the CDR3 reads CASRRQGTYEQYF. The CDR3 DNA reads TGTGCCAGCAGGCGACAGGGGACCTACGAGCAGTACTTC.

The DNA for the CDR3 is TGCAGCGTTGGGGGGGGAATAGTGGAAGCTTTCTTT. It translates to CSVGGGIVEAFF. V is TRBV29-1 and J is TRBJ1-1; weak D call: TRBD1 (5 bases). CDR1 is SQVTM, CDR2 ANQGSEA, per germline. This CDR3 has 12 amino acids. Between the trimmed V and J ends, which lost 4 bases and 8 bases, there was a span of 14 bases.

The chain combines TRBV7-2 with TRBJ2-7; no definite D call. The CDR3 loop spans 14 amino acids. Trimming pared 2 bases from V and 6 bases from J, leaving 14 bases between. Germline values: CDR1 SGHTA, CDR2 FQGNSA. The CDR3 reads CASSLWVGPSEQYF. In DNA, the CDR3 is TGTGCCAGCAGCTTATGGGTAGGCCCTAGCGAGCAGTACTTC.

V and J are TRBV6-6 and TRBJ1-5; 10 bases agree with TRBD1. The CDR3 extends over 17 amino acids. Germline values: CDR1 MNHNY, CDR2 SVGAGI (reference sequence). Trimming took 5 bases from V and 9 from J; bases not matched to a gene: 16. The CDR3 nucleotides read TGTGCCAGCAGTCCCGACAGGGGGCGTAGGGGGGTCACGCCCCAGCATTTT. It yields the protein CASSPDRGRRGVTPQHF.

The chain is built from TRBV9 and TRBJ1-6; D might be TRBD1 (5 bases). V lost 3 bases, J lost 6 bases, and 16 bases lay in between. CDR1 is SGDLS, CDR2 YYNGEE, per germline. The CDR3 length is 16 residues. CDR3 sequence (DNA): TGTGCCAGCAGCGAGACGCCCACAGGAATTAATTCACCCCTCCACTTT. It specifies CASSETPTGINSPLHF.

The chain's CDR3 is CASSQDRRVGTEAFF. DNA of the CDR3: TGTGCCAGCAGCCAAGACAGGCGGGTGGGTACTGAAGCTTTCTTT. The genes are TRBV14 and TRBJ1-1; no reliable D call. Germline V CDR1 and CDR2: SGHDN, FVKESK. CDR3 length equals 15 residues. The V end was cut by 0 bases, the J end by 5 bases, with 13 bases between.

The V and J genes are TRBV28 and TRBJ2-7; D is ambiguous. Germline V CDR1 and CDR2: MDHEN, SYDVKM. V lost 6 bases and J lost 10, with 13 bases in between. The CDR3 runs to 11 residues. CDR3 protein: CASSLGAPQYF. The CDR3 DNA is TGTGCCAGCAGCCTCGGAGCCCCCCAGTACTTC.

CDR3 residues: CASSQDSVVNEQFF. DNA for the CDR3: TGTGCCAGCAGCCAAGATTCTGTCGTAAATGAGCAGTTCTTC. The gene calls are TRBV14 and TRBJ2-1; D is unclear. The germline V gene encodes CDR1 SGHDN and CDR2 FVKESK. Trimming took off 0 bases at V and 7 bases at J, with 10 bases between the two ends. The CDR3 consists of 14 residues.

The genes are TRBV5-1 and TRBJ1-5; D not certain. V was clipped by 0 bases and J by 9 bases, with 13 bases between them. This CDR3 is 14 amino acids long. Germline V gene data show CDR1 as SGHRS and CDR2 as YFSETQ. The CDR3 nucleotides read TGCGCCAGCAGCTTGGGACTCCTTCCATCGCCCCAGCATTTT. This gives the protein CASSLGLLPSPQHF.

This clone has a handful of counts. The CDR3 nucleotides are TGTGCCAGCACAGACCAGGTGACCTATGAGCAGTTCTTC. Protein product: CASTDQVTYEQFF. The chain joins TRBV12-3 or TRBV12-4 to TRBJ2-1; no clear D. Trimming shortened V by 7 bases and J by 8 bases, and 15 bases separated the two germline ends. The CDR3 is 13 amino acids.

J is TRBJ2-1 and V is TRBV10-1, with D perhaps TRBD1 (5 bases). Trimming pared 1 base from V and 4 bases from J, leaving 8 bases between. From germline, CDR1 is WNHNN and CDR2 SYGVQD (reference sequence). CDR3 size: 14 residues. CDR3 in amino acids: CASSEWGTYNEQFF. The CDR3 bases are TGCGCCAGCAGTGAGTGGGGCACATACAATGAGCAGTTCTTC.

The chain joins TRBV6-6 to TRBJ2-6; 7 positions agree with TRBD1. Germline V CDR1 and CDR2: MNHNY, SVGAGI (reference sequence). This CDR3 contains 16 residues. The trim removed 10 bases at V and 0 bases at J, leaving 9 bases unmatched. CDR3 sequence reads: CATRSTGLSGANVLTF. DNA of the CDR3: TGTGCCACCCGGTCGACAGGGCTCTCTGGGGCCAACGTCCTGACTTTC.

The chain has TRBV3-1 (or the pseudogene TRBV3-2) and TRBJ1-1; D uncertain. V was shortened by 1 base and J by 4 bases, with 10 bases between the two germline ends. The CDR3 length is 14 residues. Germline CDR1 LGHDT, CDR2 YNNKEL (reference sequence). The chain's CDR3 is CASSQGARGTEAFF. For the CDR3, the DNA is TGTGCCAGCAGCCAAGGGGCTCGGGGCACTGAAGCTTTCTTT.

The V call is TRBV28, the J call TRBJ2-6; TRBD2 might be the D (5 bases). With 7 bases removed from V and 3 bases from J, the gap between germline ends came to 16 bases. The CDR3 runs 16 residues. Germline values: CDR1 MDHEN, CDR2 SYDVKM. The CDR3 reads CASKSFRGFGANVLTF. CDR3 coding DNA: TGTGCCAGCAAATCATTCCGGGGATTTGGGGCCAACGTCCTGACTTTC.